The 2 T cell receptor beta chains below were found in one sample sequenced in a study of T cell clonality in common variable immunodeficiency. Study-level points and caveats: Fewer deletions and N-nucleotide insertions were reportedly seen in common variable immunodeficiency TCR beta sequences.

Generated by immunoSEQ multiplex PCR, the TCRdb table keeps only in-frame clones and is missing some. Recorded here are some 14,000 clones, with no singletons, and the ten leading clones hold around 8.1%. Antigens of these TCRs are unknown. Input material: peripheral blood mononuclear cells. Source of these receptors: a human donor with common variable immunodeficiency.

Comment on this clone: Read sequence stops 3 residues before the CDR3 end, and the germline J gene provides the missing end. The rearrangement uses TRBV7-9 and TRBJ2-7; possible D gene TRBD2, 7 bases. The V end lost 2 bases, the J end lost 1 base, and 12 bases lay between the germline ends. This CDR3 spans 15 amino acids. Germline V gene sequence: CDR1 SEHNR, CDR2 FQNEAQ (reference sequence). The sequenced part of the CDR3 DNA is TGTGCCAGCAGCTTACGGGGGGCCGATTCCTACGAG. Its protein is CASSLRGADSYE. The full CDR3 protein is CASSLRGADSYEQYF.

The sample holds a few counts of this clone. With the read ending 3 residues before the CDR3 end, the germline J gene is used to fill in that end. V gene TRBV30 combines with J gene TRBJ2-7, with D possibly being TRBD1 (6 bases). Trimming left V 2 bases short and J 0 bases short, with 8 bases between. This CDR3 is built from 13 residues. Germline CDR1 and CDR2: GTSNPN and SVGIG (reference sequence). Partial CDR3 DNA: TGTGCCTGGAGTCGGGACAACTCCTACGAG. Amino acid sequence: CAWSRDNSYE. The full CDR3 reads CAWSRDNSYEQYF.